A single T cell receptor (beta chain) is shown here with its context. Antigen unknown. It was with a sample-barcoded 5' primer and a J-beta primer mix that a second PCR of roughly 6 to 11 cycles was run. Via MiXCR, TCRdb re-called the 5' RACE reads, giving one row per CDR3 protein. Of about 1,400,000 distinct CDR3 sequences listed, 55% to 75% are singletons. This sample stems from a study of blood T cells in healthy people across ages. General observations from the study: Age brought a roughly linear fall in TCR beta diversity measured per million T cells.

Germline CDR1 and CDR2: SEHNR and FQNEAQ (reference sequence). J lost 3 bases, V lost 6 bases, and 15 bases had no gene match. The CDR3 is 17 amino acids. The rearrangement links TRBV7-9 to TRBJ1-1, with TRBD1 matching over 8 bases. This TCR was recovered from a man aged 18 to 30 in good health. Material for sequencing was blood. In DNA form, the CDR3 reads TGTGCCAGCAGTTCGAGCATCAAGGACAGGGAAGACACTGAAGCTTTCTTT. Protein: CASSSSIKDREDTEAFF.